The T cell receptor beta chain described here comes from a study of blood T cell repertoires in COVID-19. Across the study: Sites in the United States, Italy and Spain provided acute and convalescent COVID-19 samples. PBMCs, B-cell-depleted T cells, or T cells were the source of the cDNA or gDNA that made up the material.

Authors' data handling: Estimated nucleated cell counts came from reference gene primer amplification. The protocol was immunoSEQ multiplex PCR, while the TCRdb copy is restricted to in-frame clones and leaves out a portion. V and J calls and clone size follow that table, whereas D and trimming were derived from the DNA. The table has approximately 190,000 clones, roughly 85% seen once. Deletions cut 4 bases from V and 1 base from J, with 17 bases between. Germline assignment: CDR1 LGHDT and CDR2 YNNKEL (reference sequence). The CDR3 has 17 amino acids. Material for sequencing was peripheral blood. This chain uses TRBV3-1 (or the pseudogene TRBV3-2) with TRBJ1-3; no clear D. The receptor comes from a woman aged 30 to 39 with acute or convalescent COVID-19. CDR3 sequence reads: CASSLGLGESSGNTIYF. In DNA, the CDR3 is TGTGCCAGCAGCCTCGGGCTCGGGGAGTCTTCTGGAAACACCATATATTTT.